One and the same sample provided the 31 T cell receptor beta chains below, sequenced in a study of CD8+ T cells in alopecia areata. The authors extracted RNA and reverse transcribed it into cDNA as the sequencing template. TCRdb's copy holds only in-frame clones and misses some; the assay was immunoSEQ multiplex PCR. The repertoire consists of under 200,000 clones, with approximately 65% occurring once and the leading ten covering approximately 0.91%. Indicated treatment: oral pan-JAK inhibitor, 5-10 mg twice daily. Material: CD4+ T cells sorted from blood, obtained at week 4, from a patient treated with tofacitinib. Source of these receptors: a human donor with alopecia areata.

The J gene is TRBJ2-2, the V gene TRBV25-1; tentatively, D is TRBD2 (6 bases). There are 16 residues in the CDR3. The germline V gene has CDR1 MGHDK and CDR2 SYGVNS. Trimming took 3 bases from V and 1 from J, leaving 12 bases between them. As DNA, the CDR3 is TGTGCCAGCAGTGACTCGGCGGGGAGGAACACCGGGGAGCTGTTTTTT. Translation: CASSDSAGRNTGELFF.

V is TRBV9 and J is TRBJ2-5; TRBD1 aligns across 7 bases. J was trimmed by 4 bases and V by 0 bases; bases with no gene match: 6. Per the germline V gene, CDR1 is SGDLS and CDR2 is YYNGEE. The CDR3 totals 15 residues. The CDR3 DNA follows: TGTGCCAGCAGCGTAGATGCCAGGGGGATAGAGACCCAGTACTTC. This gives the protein CASSVDARGIETQYF.

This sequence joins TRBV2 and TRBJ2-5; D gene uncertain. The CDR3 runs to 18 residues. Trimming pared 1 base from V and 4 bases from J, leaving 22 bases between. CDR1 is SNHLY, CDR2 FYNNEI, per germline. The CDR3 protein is CASSEDGTGRRWRETQYF. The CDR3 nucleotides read TGTGCCAGCAGTGAAGACGGAACGGGCCGGCGGTGGAGAGAGACCCAGTACTTC.

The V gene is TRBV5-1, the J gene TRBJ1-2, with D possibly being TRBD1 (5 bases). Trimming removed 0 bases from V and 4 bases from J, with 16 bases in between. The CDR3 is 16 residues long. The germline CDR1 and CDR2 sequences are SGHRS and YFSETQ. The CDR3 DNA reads TGCGCCAGCAGCTTGGCCCTCGGGGGGTCCTCCTATGGCTACACCTTC. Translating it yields CASSLALGGSSYGYTF.

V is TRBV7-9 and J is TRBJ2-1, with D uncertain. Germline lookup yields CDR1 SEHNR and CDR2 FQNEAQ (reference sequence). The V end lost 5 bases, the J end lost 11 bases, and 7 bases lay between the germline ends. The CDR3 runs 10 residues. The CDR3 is CASSKYQQFF. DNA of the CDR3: TGTGCCAGCAGCAAGTACCAGCAGTTCTTC.

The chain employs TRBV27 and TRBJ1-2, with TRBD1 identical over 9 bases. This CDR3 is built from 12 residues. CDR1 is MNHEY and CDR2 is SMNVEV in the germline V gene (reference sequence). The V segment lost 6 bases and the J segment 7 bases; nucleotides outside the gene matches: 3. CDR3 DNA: TGTGCCAGCAGCCTGACAGGGGGTGGCTACACCTTC. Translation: CASSLTGGGYTF.

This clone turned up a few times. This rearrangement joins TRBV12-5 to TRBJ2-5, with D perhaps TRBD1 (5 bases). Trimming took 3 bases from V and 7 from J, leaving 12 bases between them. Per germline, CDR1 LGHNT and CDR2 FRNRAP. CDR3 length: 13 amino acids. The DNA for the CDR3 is TGTGCTAGTGGTTTTAATCTGGACACGACCCAGTACTTC. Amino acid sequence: CASGFNLDTTQYF.

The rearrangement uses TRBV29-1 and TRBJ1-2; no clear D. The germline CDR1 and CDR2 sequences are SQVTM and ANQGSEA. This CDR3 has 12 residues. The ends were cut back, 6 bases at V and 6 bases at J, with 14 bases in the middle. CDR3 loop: CSVTSGWHGYTF. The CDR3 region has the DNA TGCAGCGTAACCTCGGGGTGGCATGGCTACACCTTC.

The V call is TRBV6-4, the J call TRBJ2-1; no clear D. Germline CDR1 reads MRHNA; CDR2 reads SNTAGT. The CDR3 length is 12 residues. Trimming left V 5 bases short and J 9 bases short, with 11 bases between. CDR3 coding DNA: TGTGCCAGCAGTCTAACGGGTGGTGAGCAGTTCTTC. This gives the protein CASSLTGGEQFF.

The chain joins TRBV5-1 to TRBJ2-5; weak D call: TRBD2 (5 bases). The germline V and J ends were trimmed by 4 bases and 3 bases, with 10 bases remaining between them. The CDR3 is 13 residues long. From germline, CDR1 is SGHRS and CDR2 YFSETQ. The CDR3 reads CASSLDGEETQYF. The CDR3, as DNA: TGCGCCAGCAGCCTCGACGGGGAAGAGACCCAGTACTTC.

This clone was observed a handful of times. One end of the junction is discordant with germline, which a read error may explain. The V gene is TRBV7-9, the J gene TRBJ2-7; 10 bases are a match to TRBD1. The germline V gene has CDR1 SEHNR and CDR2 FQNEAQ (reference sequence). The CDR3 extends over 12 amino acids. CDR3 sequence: CASSLAGTGDFF. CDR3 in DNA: TGTGCCAGCAGCTTAGCCGGGACAGGGGATTTCTTC. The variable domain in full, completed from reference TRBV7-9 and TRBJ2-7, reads DTGVSQNPRHKITKRGQNVTFRCDPISEHNRLYWYRQTLGQGPEFLTYFQNEAQLEKSRLLSDRFSAERPKGSFSTLEIQRTEQGDSAMYLCASSLAGTGDFFGPGTRLTVT.

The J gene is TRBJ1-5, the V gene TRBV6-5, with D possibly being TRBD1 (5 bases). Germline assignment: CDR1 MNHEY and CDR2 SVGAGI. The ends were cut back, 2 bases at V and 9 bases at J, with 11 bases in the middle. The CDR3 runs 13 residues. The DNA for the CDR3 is TGTGCCAGCAGTTACGACGGGGCTGGGCCCCAGCATTTT. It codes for CASSYDGAGPQHF.

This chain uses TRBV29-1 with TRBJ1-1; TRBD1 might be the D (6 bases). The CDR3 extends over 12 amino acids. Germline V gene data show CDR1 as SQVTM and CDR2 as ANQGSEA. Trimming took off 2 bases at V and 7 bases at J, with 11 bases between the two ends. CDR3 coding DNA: TGCAGCGTTGAACTGGGGGCGAATGAAGCTTTCTTT. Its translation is CSVELGANEAFF.

In DNA form, the CDR3 reads TGTGCCAGCAGCGGACGGAACTATGGCTACACCTTC. Protein: CASSGRNYGYTF. The J gene is TRBJ1-2, the V gene TRBV2; D remains unclear. V was trimmed by 6 bases and J by 2 bases, leaving 7 bases between them. Germline CDR1 reads SNHLY; CDR2 reads FYNNEI. CDR3 length: 12 residues. Looking up the rest from reference TRBV2 and TRBJ1-2 gives the full variable domain: EPEVTQTPSHQVTQMGQEVILRCVPISNHLYFYWYRQILGQKVEFLVSFYNNEISEKSEIFDDQFSVERPDGSNFTLKIRSTKLEDSAMYFCASSGRNYGYTFGSGTRLTVV.

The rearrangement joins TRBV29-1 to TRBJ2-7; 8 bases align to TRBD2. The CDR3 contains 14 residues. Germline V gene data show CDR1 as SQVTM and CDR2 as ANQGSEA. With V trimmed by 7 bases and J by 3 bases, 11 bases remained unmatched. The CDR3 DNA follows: TGCAGCGCTAAGAAGTCACTAGCGGTCTACGAGCAGTACTTC. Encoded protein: CSAKKSLAVYEQYF.

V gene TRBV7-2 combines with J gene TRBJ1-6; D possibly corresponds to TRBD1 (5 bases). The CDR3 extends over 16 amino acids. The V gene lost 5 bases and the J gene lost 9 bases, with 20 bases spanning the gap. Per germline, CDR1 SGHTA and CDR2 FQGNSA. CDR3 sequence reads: CASSNTAGSIGSPLHF. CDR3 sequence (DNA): TGTGCCAGCAGCAACACCGCAGGGAGTATTGGTTCACCCCTCCACTTT.

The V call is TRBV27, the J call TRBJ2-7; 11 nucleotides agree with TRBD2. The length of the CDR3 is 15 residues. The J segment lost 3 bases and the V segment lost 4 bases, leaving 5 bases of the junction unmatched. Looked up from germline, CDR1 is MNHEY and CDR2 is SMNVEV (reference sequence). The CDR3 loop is CASSSPGLAVYEQYF. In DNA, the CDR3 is TGTGCCAGCAGTTCCCCGGGACTAGCGGTCTACGAGCAGTACTTC.

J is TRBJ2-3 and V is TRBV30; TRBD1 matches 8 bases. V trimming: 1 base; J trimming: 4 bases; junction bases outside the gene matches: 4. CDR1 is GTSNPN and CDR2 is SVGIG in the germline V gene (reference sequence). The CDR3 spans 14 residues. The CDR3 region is CAWSGQGAADTQYF. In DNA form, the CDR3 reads TGTGCCTGGAGTGGCCAGGGGGCCGCAGATACGCAGTATTTT.

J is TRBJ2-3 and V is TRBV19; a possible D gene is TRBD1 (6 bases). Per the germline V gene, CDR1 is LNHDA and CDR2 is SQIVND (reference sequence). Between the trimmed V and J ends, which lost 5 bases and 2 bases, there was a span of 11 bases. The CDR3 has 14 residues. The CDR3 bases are TGTGCCAGTAGTCGAGGGGGAGACACAGATACGCAGTATTTT. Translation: CASSRGGDTDTQYF.

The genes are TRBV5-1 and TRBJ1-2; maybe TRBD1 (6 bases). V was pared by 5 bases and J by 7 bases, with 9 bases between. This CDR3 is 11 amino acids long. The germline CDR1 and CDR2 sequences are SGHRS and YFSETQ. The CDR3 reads CASSGGPGYTF. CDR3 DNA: TGCGCCAGCAGTGGGGGCCCTGGCTACACCTTC.

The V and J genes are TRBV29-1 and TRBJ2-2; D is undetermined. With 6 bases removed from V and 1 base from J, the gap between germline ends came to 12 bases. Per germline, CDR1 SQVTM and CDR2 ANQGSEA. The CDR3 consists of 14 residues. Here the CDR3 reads CSVGPSLNTGELFF. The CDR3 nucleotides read TGCAGCGTGGGCCCGAGCCTGAACACCGGGGAGCTGTTTTTT.

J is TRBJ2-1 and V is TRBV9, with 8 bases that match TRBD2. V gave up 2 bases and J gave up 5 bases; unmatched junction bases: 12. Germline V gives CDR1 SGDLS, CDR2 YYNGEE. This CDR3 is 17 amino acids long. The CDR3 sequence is CASSVDPLAGLNNEQFF. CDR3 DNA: TGTGCCAGCAGCGTGGACCCTTTAGCGGGACTAAACAATGAGCAGTTCTTC.

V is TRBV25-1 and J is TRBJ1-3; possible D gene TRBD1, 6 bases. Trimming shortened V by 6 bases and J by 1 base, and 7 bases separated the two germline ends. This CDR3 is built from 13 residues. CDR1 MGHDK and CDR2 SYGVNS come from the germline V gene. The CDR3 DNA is TGTGCCAGCAGCACAGGGTCTGGAAACACCATATATTTT. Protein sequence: CASSTGSGNTIYF.

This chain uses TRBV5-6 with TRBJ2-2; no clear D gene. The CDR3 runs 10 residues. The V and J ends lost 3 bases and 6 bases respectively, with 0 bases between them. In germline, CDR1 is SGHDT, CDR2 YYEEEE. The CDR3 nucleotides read TGTGCCAGCAGCTCCGGGGAGCTGTTTTTT. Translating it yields CASSSGELFF.

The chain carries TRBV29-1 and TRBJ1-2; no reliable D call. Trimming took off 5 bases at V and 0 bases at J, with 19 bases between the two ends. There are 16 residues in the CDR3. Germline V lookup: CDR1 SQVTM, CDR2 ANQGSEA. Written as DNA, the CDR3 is TGCAGCGTTCTTATGGGAGGCGGGCAACCTAACTATGGCTACACCTTC. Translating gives CSVLMGGGQPNYGYTF.

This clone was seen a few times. The CDR3 nucleotides read TGTGCCATCAGCCGTAGGACAGGAGAGAGCACCGGGGAGCTGTTTTTT. Residues: CAISRRTGESTGELFF. The rearrangement joins TRBV10-3 to TRBJ2-2, with 7 bases lining up with TRBD1. V lost 6 bases, J lost 4 bases, and 11 bases stayed unmatched. Germline CDR1 ENHRY, CDR2 SYGVKD. The CDR3 consists of 16 residues.

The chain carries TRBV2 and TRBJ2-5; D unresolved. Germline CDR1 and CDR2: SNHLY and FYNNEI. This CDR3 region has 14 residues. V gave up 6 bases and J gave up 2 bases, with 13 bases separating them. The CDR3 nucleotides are TGTGCCAGCAGCGATAAGACGCGACAAGAGACCCAGTACTTC. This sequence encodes CASSDKTRQETQYF.

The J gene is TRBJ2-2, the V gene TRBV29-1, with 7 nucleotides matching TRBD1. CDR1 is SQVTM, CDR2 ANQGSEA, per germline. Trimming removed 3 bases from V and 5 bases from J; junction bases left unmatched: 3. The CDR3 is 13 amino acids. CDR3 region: CSVDKGATGELFF. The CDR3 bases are TGCAGCGTTGATAAGGGGGCAACCGGGGAGCTGTTTTTT.

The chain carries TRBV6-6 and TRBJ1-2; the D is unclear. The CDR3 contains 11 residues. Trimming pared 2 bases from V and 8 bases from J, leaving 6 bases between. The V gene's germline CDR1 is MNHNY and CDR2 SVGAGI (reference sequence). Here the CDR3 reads CASSYASGYTF. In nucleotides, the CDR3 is TGTGCCAGCAGTTACGCTAGCGGCTACACCTTC.

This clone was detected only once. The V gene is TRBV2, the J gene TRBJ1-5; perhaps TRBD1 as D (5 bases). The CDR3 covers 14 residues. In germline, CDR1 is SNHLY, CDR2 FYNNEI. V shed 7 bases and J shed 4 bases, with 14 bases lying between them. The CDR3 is CASNDRDGNQPQHF. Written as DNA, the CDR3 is TGTGCCAGCAACGACCGGGACGGTAATCAGCCCCAGCATTTT.

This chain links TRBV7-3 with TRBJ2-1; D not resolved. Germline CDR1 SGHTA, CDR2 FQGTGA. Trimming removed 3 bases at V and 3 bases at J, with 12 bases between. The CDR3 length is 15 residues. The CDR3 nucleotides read TGTGCCAGCAGCTTGAGCCAGGTGCTCTACAATGAGCAGTTCTTC. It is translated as CASSLSQVLYNEQFF.